The rows below give T cell receptor beta chains drawn from one sample of a study of blood T cell repertoires in COVID-19. Assay used: immunoSEQ multiplex PCR; TCRdb lists only in-frame clones, some missing. The sample records over 250,000 clones, about 87% being singletons. The sample was PBMCs or T cells enriched from blood (not recorded which). The receptors were sampled from a woman aged 30 to 39 who had recovered from COVID-19. CDR3s include the opening cysteine and the closing phenylalanine or tryptophan. The D gene is left open where the match is weak. Part of the rows lack a size; the others show once, few, many or a class for expanded clones.

clone_size: .; d_call: TRBD2; j_call: TRBJ2-1; v_call: TRBV2; cdr3_nt: TGTGCCAGCAGTGAAGCCAGGGGACTAGCGGGGGGGCCTATTGCCGCCAATGAGCAGTTCTTC; cdr3_aa: CASSEARGLAGGPIAANEQFF
clone_size: .; d_call: TRBD1; j_call: TRBJ1-3; v_call: TRBV30; cdr3_nt: TGTGCCTGGCGACCCGACAGGGCCAACATTATCATATATTTT; cdr3_aa: CAWRPDRANIIIYF
clone_size: once; d_call: .; j_call: TRBJ2-2; v_call: TRBV5-1; cdr3_nt: TGCGCCAGCAGCTTGTGGGCACTCAGAACCGGGGAGCTGTTTTTT; cdr3_aa: CASSLWALRTGELFF
clone_size: .; d_call: .; j_call: TRBJ2-7; v_call: TRBV27; cdr3_nt: TGTGCCAGCAGTTTAAGGTTTACTATGGGGGCCCTTCGTACCTACGAGCAGTACTTC; cdr3_aa: CASSLRFTMGALRTYEQYF
clone_size: .; d_call: .; j_call: TRBJ1-1; v_call: TRBV5-1; cdr3_nt: TGCGCCAGCAGCGAAGAACAGGGTAGAGCTTTCTTT; cdr3_aa: CASSEEQGRAFF
clone_size: .; d_call: TRBD2; j_call: TRBJ2-4; v_call: TRBV29-1; cdr3_nt: TGCAGCGGCGCGCGGGGGGAAGGCATTCAGTACTTC; cdr3_aa: CSGARGEGIQYF
clone_size: .; d_call: .; j_call: TRBJ2-7; v_call: TRBV18; cdr3_nt: TGTGCCAGCTCACCACCGTCGGGGTCTTACGAGCAGTACTTC; cdr3_aa: CASSPPSGSYEQYF
clone_size: once; d_call: .; j_call: TRBJ2-7; v_call: TRBV10-2; cdr3_nt: TGCGCCAGCAGTGCCTCGGGAACCGGACGGAACTACGAGCAGTACTTC; cdr3_aa: CASSASGTGRNYEQYF
clone_size: once; d_call: TRBD2; j_call: TRBJ2-2; v_call: TRBV5-1; cdr3_nt: TGCGCCAGCAGCTTAATGCTAGCGGTGAACACCGGGGAGCTGTTTTTT; cdr3_aa: CASSLMLAVNTGELFF
clone_size: .; d_call: TRBD1; j_call: TRBJ2-5; v_call: TRBV10-1; cdr3_nt: TGCGCCAGGGCGACAGGGAGAGAGACCCAGTACTTC; cdr3_aa: CARATGRETQYF
clone_size: .; d_call: .; j_call: TRBJ1-5; v_call: TRBV27; cdr3_nt: TGTGCCAGCAGCCCCCCCGGTGGGGCGGATAGCAATCAGCCCCAGCATTTT; cdr3_aa: CASSPPGGADSNQPQHF
clone_size: .; d_call: TRBD1; j_call: TRBJ2-1; v_call: TRBV18; cdr3_nt: TGTGCCAGCTCACCACGGAGGACAGGAATGGGTGAGCAGTTCTTC; cdr3_aa: CASSPRRTGMGEQFF
clone_size: .; d_call: TRBD1; j_call: TRBJ2-7; v_call: TRBV5-8; cdr3_nt: TGTGCCAGCAGCATACGACAGGGGCCCTACGAGCAGTACTTC; cdr3_aa: CASSIRQGPYEQYF
clone_size: .; d_call: TRBD1; j_call: TRBJ1-2; v_call: TRBV18; cdr3_nt: TGTGCCAGCTCACCGAAAACAGACAAGGGGGCCTTCTATGGCTACACCTTC; cdr3_aa: CASSPKTDKGAFYGYTF
clone_size: .; d_call: .; j_call: TRBJ1-1; v_call: TRBV19; cdr3_nt: TGTGCCAGTAGTATAGAAGACAGGAGGAACACTGAAGCTTTCTTT; cdr3_aa: CASSIEDRRNTEAFF
clone_size: .; d_call: TRBD1; j_call: TRBJ1-2; v_call: TRBV5-5; cdr3_nt: TGTGCCAGCGGGGACAGGGAGAGGTATGGCTACACCTTC; cdr3_aa: CASGDRERYGYTF
clone_size: .; d_call: .; j_call: TRBJ1-5; v_call: TRBV28; cdr3_nt: TGTGCCAGCGGGGGCTTACAGGTTTATAGCAATCAGCCCCAGCATTTT; cdr3_aa: CASGGLQVYSNQPQHF